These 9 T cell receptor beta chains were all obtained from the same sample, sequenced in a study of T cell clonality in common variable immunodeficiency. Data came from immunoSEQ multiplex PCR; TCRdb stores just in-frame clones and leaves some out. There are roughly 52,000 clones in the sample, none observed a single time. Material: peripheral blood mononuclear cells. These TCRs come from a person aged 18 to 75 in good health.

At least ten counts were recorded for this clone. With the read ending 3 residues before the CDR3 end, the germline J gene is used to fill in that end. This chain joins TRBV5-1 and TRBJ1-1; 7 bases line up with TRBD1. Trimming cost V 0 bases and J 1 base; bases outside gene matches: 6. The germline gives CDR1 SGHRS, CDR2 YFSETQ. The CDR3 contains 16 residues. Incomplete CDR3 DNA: TGCGCCAGCAGCTTGGGGCAGGGGGGCCAGAACACTGAA. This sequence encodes CASSLGQGGQNTE. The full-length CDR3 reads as CASSLGQGGQNTEAFF.

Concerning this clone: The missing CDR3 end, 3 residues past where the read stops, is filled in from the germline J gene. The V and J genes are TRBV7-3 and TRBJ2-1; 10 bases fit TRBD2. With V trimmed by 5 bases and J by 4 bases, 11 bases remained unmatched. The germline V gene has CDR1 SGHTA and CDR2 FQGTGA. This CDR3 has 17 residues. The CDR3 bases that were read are TGTGCCAGCAGCCCCCGAGGACTAGCGGTTACTTACAATGAG. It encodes CASSPRGLAVTYNE. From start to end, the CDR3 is CASSPRGLAVTYNEQFF.

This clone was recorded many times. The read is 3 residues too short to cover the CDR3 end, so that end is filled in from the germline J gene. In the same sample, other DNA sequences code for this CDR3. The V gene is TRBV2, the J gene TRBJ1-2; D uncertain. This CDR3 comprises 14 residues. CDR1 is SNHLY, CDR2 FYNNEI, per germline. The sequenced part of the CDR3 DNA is TGTGCCAGCAGCGGAGTACAACGGCGGCCAGGC. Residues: CASSGVQRRPG. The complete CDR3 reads CASSGVQRRPGYTF.

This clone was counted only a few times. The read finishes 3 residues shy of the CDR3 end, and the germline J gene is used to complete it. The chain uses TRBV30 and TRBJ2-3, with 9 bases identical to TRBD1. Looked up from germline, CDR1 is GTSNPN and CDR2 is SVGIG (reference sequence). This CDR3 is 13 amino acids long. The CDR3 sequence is CAWQTGGGQPQYF. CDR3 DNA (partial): TGTGCCTGGCAGACAGGGGGTGGTCAGCCG.

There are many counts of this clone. CDR3: CASSPGQSNNSPLHF. The sequenced CDR3 bases are TGTGCCAGCTCACCGGGACAGTCAAATAATTCACCC. V is TRBV18 and J is TRBJ1-6; 7 bases line up with TRBD1. The CDR3 extends 3 residues past the end of the read, so its final part is completed from the germline J gene. The germline gives CDR1 KGHSH, CDR2 LQKENI. Trimming cost V 3 bases and J 5 bases; bases outside gene matches: 4. The CDR3 contains 15 residues.

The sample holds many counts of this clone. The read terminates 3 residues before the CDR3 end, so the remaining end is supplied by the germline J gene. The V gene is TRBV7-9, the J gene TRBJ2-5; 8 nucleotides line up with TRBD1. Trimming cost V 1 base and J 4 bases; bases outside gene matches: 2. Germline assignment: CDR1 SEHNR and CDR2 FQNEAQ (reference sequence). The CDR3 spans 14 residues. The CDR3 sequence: CASSLGQGIETQYF. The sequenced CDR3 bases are TGTGCCAGCAGCTTAGGACAGGGGATAGAGACC.

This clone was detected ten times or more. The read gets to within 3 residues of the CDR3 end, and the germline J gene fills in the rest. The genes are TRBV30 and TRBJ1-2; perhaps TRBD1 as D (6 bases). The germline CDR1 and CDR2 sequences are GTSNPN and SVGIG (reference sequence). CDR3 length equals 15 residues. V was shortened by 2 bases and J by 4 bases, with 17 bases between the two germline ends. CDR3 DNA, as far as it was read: TGTGCCTGGAGTATCCAGGGACAAATGAGCTATGGC. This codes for CAWSIQGQMSYG. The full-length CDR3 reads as CAWSIQGQMSYGYTF.

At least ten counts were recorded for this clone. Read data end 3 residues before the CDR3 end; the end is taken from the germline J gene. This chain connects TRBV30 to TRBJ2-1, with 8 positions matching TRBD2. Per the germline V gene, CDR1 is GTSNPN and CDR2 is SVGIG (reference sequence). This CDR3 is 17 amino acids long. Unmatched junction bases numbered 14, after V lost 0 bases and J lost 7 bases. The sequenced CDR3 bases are TGTGCCTGGAGTGTAAGGGTTAGCGGGATAGTTAGGAATGAG. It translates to CAWSVRVSGIVRNE. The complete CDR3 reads CAWSVRVSGIVRNEQFF.

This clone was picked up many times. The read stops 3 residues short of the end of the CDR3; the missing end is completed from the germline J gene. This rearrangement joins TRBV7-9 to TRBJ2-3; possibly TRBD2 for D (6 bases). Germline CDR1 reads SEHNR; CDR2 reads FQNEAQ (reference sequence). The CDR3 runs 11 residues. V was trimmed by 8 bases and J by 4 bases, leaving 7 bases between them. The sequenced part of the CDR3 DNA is TGTGCCAGCCGGGGGTCAGATACG. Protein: CASRGSDT. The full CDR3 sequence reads CASRGSDTQYF.